A single T cell receptor beta chain is shown here with its context. Its antigen is undetermined. This sample is part of a study of blood T cells in healthy people across ages. Study information: About one barcoded beta molecule per two T cells was captured by template switching.

The CDR3 totals 12 residues. J was trimmed by 10 bases and V by 8 bases; bases with no gene match: 8. Germline loops: CDR1 MNHEY, CDR2 SMNVEV (reference sequence). A sample-barcoded 5' primer and a J-beta primer mix were used in a second PCR of roughly 6 to 12 cycles. There were at least 2.5 million CDR3-containing paired-end reads obtained from each sample. TCRdb ran MiXCR on the 5' RACE reads and lists one entry per CDR3 protein. The top ten hold about 6.3% of the sample, which has about 1,400,000 distinct CDR3 sequences, around 59% seen once. General observations from the study: Donor CMV status was unknown, possibly confounding expanded clonotype changes. Underestimates were what the diversity estimates from one million T cells were considered to be.

The TCR sequence derives from a man aged 18 to 29 in good health. Specimen: blood. The chain uses TRBV27 and TRBJ2-1, with 7 bases fitting TRBD2. CDR3 sequence reads: CASSFGGLEQFF. CDR3 in DNA: TGTGCCAGCTCTTTCGGGGGGTTGGAGCAGTTCTTC.